Below, 21 T cell receptor beta chains from the same sample are listed, as sequenced in a study of shared clonotypes between healthy human individuals. Terminally differentiated effector memory CD45RA+ cells were excluded from the naive CD8 cells, which were CD45RO-negative and positively selected for CCR7. TCRdb keeps only in-frame clones here, not all; method: immunoSEQ multiplex PCR. Among a few million clones, around 95% were seen once, and the ten largest hold under 2%. What was sequenced was naive CD8+ T cells from PBMCs. The receptors derive from a man between 18 and 29 years old in good health. Some clones in this sample may be carry-over from other donors' samples.

The chain joins TRBV4-2 to TRBJ2-4; 11 positions match TRBD1. The CDR3 runs 15 residues. Unmatched junction bases numbered 2, after V lost 2 bases and J lost 5 bases. Per the germline V gene, CDR1 is LGHNA and CDR2 is YNFKEQ. CDR3 in amino acids: CASSQRTGGENIQYF. The CDR3 DNA is TGTGCCAGCAGCCAAAGGACAGGGGGCGAAAACATTCAGTACTTC.

On this clone: An end of the junction does not agree with germline; a read error may underlie this. This rearrangement joins TRBV5-7 to TRBJ2-1; D not resolved. Being an ORF, TRBV5-7 has a function that is uncertain. There are 14 residues in the CDR3. The CDR3, as DNA: TGTGCCAGCAGTTTGGGTGGAGCCTACAATGAGCAGTTCTTC. Its translation is CASSLGGAYNEQFF.

The chain employs TRBV28 and TRBJ2-3; perhaps TRBD2 as D (5 bases). Trimming stripped 5 bases from V and 2 bases from J, with 11 bases between. CDR1 MDHEN and CDR2 SYDVKM come from the germline V gene. The CDR3 length is 14 residues. The DNA of the CDR3 is TGTGCCAGCAGTATACTAGTTTTCACAGATACGCAGTATTTT. Encoded protein: CASSILVFTDTQYF.

The chain is built from TRBV28 and TRBJ1-1; D possibly corresponds to TRBD1 (6 bases). CDR1 is MDHEN, CDR2 SYDVKM, per germline. The CDR3 runs to 16 residues. V was cut by 1 base and J by 0 bases, with 12 bases left in between. The CDR3 bases are TGTGCCAGCAGTTTATCCAGGAGGGACATGAACACTGAAGCTTTCTTT. Protein product: CASSLSRRDMNTEAFF.

About this clone: The identical CDR3 is also encoded by other nucleotide sequences in the sample. DNA of the CDR3: TGTGCCAGCAGTTACAAGTTGAACACTGAAGCTTTCTTT. Amino acid sequence: CASSYKLNTEAFF. The gene calls are TRBV6-5 and TRBJ1-1, with D uncertain. This CDR3 has 13 amino acids. The ends were cut back, 2 bases at V and 0 bases at J, with 4 bases in the middle. Germline V gives CDR1 MNHEY, CDR2 SVGAGI.

This clone was seen only once. In the same sample, other DNA sequences code for this CDR3. This rearrangement joins TRBV28 to TRBJ1-1; no firm D call. The CDR3 runs 11 residues. Trimming removed 8 bases from V and 0 bases from J, with 4 bases in between. Per germline, CDR1 MDHEN and CDR2 SYDVKM. This CDR3 reads CASRLNTEAFF. DNA of the CDR3: TGTGCCAGCCGACTGAACACTGAAGCTTTCTTT. Full variable domain (remainder filled in from reference TRBV28 and TRBJ1-1): DVKVTQSSRYLVKRTGEKVFLECVQDMDHENMFWYRQDPGLGLRLIYFSYDVKMKEKGDIPEGYSVSREKKERFSLILESASTNQTSMYLCASRLNTEAFFGQGTRLTVV.

The V and J genes are TRBV11-1 and TRBJ1-1; D gene unclear. Germline assignment: CDR1 SGHAT and CDR2 FQDESV (reference sequence). Between the trimmed V and J ends, which lost 4 bases and 2 bases, there was a span of 5 bases. CDR3 length: 12 residues. CDR3: CASSSSNTEAFF. DNA of the CDR3: TGTGCCAGCAGCTCCTCAAACACTGAAGCTTTCTTT.

This sequence joins TRBV7-6 and TRBJ1-1, with 9 positions matching TRBD1. Germline-derived CDR1 and CDR2 are SGHVS and FNYEAQ. This CDR3 region has 14 residues. After removal of 4 bases from V and 6 bases from J, the junction contained 6 bases not matched to a gene. The DNA of the CDR3 is TGTGCCAGCAGCTGGACAGGGGATAAGGCTGAAGCTTTCTTT. Amino acids: CASSWTGDKAEAFF.

The chain is built from TRBV9 and TRBJ2-1, with D unclear. Germline lookup yields CDR1 SGDLS and CDR2 YYNGEE. V lost 0 bases and J 10 bases, leaving 8 bases between the germline ends. The CDR3 has 12 amino acids. The CDR3 DNA is TGTGCCAGCAGCGTAGTCCCCGGGGAGCAGTTCTTC. Translated, it gives CASSVVPGEQFF.

Remarks on this clone: In the same sample, other DNA sequences code for this CDR3. This sequence joins TRBV27 and TRBJ2-1; D gene uncertain. Germline CDR1 and CDR2: MNHEY and SMNVEV (reference sequence). V lost 3 bases, J lost 6 bases, and 6 bases lay in between. The length of the CDR3 is 12 residues. CDR3 nucleotides: TGTGCCAGCAGTTTTTGGGGCAATGAGCAGTTCTTC. Its translation: CASSFWGNEQFF.

The rearrangement links TRBV28 to TRBJ1-5; no definite D call. V was shortened by 3 bases and J by 6 bases, with 18 bases between the two germline ends. The CDR3 spans 16 residues. The germline V gene encodes CDR1 MDHEN and CDR2 SYDVKM. The CDR3 DNA follows: TGTGCCAGCAGTTTCACTGCGCCGGGTACGGGTCAGCCCCAGCATTTT. Translating gives CASSFTAPGTGQPQHF.

The chain joins TRBV6-5 to TRBJ2-1; D uncertain. V shed 6 bases and J shed 2 bases, with 5 bases lying between them. Germline V gene data show CDR1 as MNHEY and CDR2 as SVGAGI. The CDR3 extends over 12 amino acids. CDR3 amino acids: CASRGTYNEQFF. The CDR3 region has the DNA TGTGCCAGCAGGGGGACCTACAATGAGCAGTTCTTC.

The chain carries TRBV6-5 and TRBJ1-1; no reliable D call. In germline, CDR1 is MNHEY, CDR2 SVGAGI. The CDR3 loop spans 15 amino acids. V lost 8 bases, J lost 4 bases, and 20 bases lay in between. This CDR3 is CASALIYPEGTEAFF. Here the CDR3 DNA reads TGTGCCAGCGCATTAATCTACCCCGAGGGCACTGAAGCTTTCTTT.

The genes are TRBV9 and TRBJ2-7; 12 bases fit TRBD2. The CDR3 is 15 amino acids. Germline V lookup: CDR1 SGDLS, CDR2 YYNGEE. Trimming cost V 1 base and J 5 bases; bases outside gene matches: 4. CDR3 DNA: TGTGCCAGCAGCGTATCCGGACTAGCGGGAAACGAGCAGTACTTC. Encoded protein: CASSVSGLAGNEQYF.

V usage is TRBV11-2 and J usage is TRBJ2-1; 13 bases align to TRBD2. This CDR3 is built from 18 residues. In germline, CDR1 is SGHAT, CDR2 FQNNGV. J lost 8 bases, V lost 5 bases, and 15 bases had no gene match. CDR3 loop: CASSATSGRARDVDEQFF. In DNA form, the CDR3 reads TGTGCCAGCAGCGCCACTAGCGGGAGGGCCCGGGACGTCGATGAGCAGTTCTTC.

The chain is built from TRBV13 and TRBJ1-2; D not resolved. Trimming shortened V by 0 bases and J by 8 bases, and 10 bases separated the two germline ends. Per the germline V gene, CDR1 is PRHDT and CDR2 is FYEKMQ (reference sequence). This CDR3 spans 13 amino acids. The CDR3 here is CASSLGTRGGYTF. In DNA, the CDR3 is TGTGCCAGCAGCTTAGGAACCCGTGGCGGCTACACCTTC.

The rearrangement uses TRBV19 and TRBJ2-7; D is undetermined. CDR3 size: 15 residues. Germline V gene sequence: CDR1 LNHDA, CDR2 SQIVND (reference sequence). The germline V and J ends were trimmed by 3 bases and 0 bases, with 12 bases remaining between them. The CDR3 nucleotides are TGTGCCAGTAGTATTTGGGCGGCACGCTCCTACGAGCAGTACTTC. This translates into CASSIWAARSYEQYF. Complete variable domain (other parts from reference TRBV19 and TRBJ2-7): DGGITQSPKYLFRKEGQNVTLSCEQNLNHDAMYWYRQDPGQGLRLIYYSQIVNDFQKGDIAEGYSVSREKKESFPLTVTSAQKNPTAFYLCASSIWAARSYEQYFGPGTRLTVT.

The chain combines TRBV7-9 with TRBJ2-7; 8 bases match TRBD1. Unmatched junction bases numbered 6, after V lost 4 bases and J lost 1 base. CDR1 and CDR2 (germline): SEHNR, FQNEAQ (reference sequence). The CDR3 is 15 residues long. CDR3 nucleotide sequence: TGTGCCAGCAGCTACGGACAGGGCCCTTCCTACGAGCAGTACTTC. It specifies CASSYGQGPSYEQYF.

This chain uses TRBV5-8 with TRBJ2-6, with TRBD2 matching over 8 bases. This CDR3 contains 17 residues. The J segment lost 2 bases and the V segment lost 3 bases, leaving 7 bases of the junction unmatched. Germline V gives CDR1 SGHTS, CDR2 YDEGEE. CDR3 coding DNA: TGTGCCAGCAGCTCCGGGACTAGTAACCCTGGGGCCAACGTCCTGACTTTC. This encodes CASSSGTSNPGANVLTF.

V gene TRBV29-1 combines with J gene TRBJ1-2, with 7 bases fitting TRBD1. This CDR3 is built from 12 residues. Germline V CDR1 and CDR2: SQVTM, ANQGSEA. With 5 bases clipped from V and 7 bases from J, the junction kept 7 bases outside the gene matches. CDR3 residues: CSVRTQGLGYTF. CDR3 in DNA: TGCAGCGTTCGGACACAGGGGCTTGGCTACACCTTC.

This clone has only one observation. The chain recombines TRBV7-3 with TRBJ2-3, with 7 positions matching TRBD2. Germline V gene sequence: CDR1 SGHTA, CDR2 FQGTGA. V dropped 5 bases and J dropped 4; count of bases not matched to a gene: 3. CDR3 size: 13 residues. CDR3 nucleotides: TGTGCCAGCAGCCGACTAGCTTCAGATACGCAGTATTTT. Its translation is CASSRLASDTQYF.